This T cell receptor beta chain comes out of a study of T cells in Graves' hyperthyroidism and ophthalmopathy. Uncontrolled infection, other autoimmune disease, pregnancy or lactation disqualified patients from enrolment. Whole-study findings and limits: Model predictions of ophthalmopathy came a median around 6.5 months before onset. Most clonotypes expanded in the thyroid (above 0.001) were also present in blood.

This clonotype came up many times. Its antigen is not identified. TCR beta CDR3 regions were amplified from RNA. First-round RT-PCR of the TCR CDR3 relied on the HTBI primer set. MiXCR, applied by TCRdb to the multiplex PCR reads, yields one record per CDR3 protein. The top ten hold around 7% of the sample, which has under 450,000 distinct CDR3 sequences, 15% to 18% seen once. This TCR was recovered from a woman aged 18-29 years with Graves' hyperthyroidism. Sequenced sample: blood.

CDR3 amino acids: CASSQGLQGARDTQYF. The CDR3, as DNA: TGTGCCAGCAGCCAAGGGCTGCAGGGGGCCCGCGATACGCAGTATTTT. The J gene is TRBJ2-3, the V gene TRBV3-1; 8 nucleotides align to TRBD1. The germline V gene encodes CDR1 LGHDT and CDR2 YNNKEL (reference sequence). V lost 1 base to trimming and J lost 6 bases; unmatched junction nucleotides: 9. This CDR3 comprises 16 residues.